The 11 T cell receptor beta chains given below trace back to one sample, sequenced in a study of shared clonotypes between healthy human individuals. Naivety among CD8 cells was defined by CD45RO negativity and positive CCR7 selection, thereby excluding terminally differentiated effector memory CD45RA+ cells. Clones were sequenced by immunoSEQ multiplex PCR, and TCRdb holds only the in-frame ones, with some missing. The profile shows approximately 810,000 clones, more than 85% of them singletons. The specimen sequenced was naive CD8+ T cells sorted from blood. The source of these receptors is a man aged 30 to 39 in good health.

The gene calls are TRBV15 and TRBJ1-2; 8 bases match TRBD1. Germline CDR1 and CDR2: LNHNV and YYDKDF (reference sequence). The CDR3 loop spans 16 amino acids. V dropped 0 bases and J dropped 2; count of bases not matched to a gene: 5. The DNA of the CDR3 is TGTGCCACCAGCAGAGATCGGACAGGGACCAACTATGGCTACACCTTC. Its protein product is CATSRDRTGTNYGYTF.

The rearrangement links TRBV9 to TRBJ1-2; 7 bases line up with TRBD1. Germline V gives CDR1 SGDLS, CDR2 YYNGEE. Unmatched junction bases numbered 4, after V lost 5 bases and J lost 6 bases. The CDR3 totals 12 residues. The CDR3 DNA reads as TGTGCCAGCAGTAGGACAGGTAATGGCTACACCTTC. This encodes CASSRTGNGYTF. Full variable domain (outside the CDR3, taken from reference TRBV9 and TRBJ1-2): DSGVTQTPKHLITATGQRVTLRCSPRSGDLSVYWYQQSLDQGLQFLIQYYNGEERAKGNILERFSAQQFPDLHSELNLSSLELGDSALYFCASSRTGNGYTFGSGTRLTVV.

The chain recombines TRBV4-1 with TRBJ1-1, with 7 bases that match TRBD1. CDR1 is MGHRA and CDR2 is YSYEKL in the germline V gene. With V trimmed by 4 bases and J by 8 bases, 4 bases remained unmatched. This CDR3 has 12 residues. In DNA form, the CDR3 reads TGCGCCAGCAGCCCTACACAGGGGGAAGCTTTCTTT. Translated: CASSPTQGEAFF.

This clone was seen once. V is TRBV7-9 and J is TRBJ2-3, with 7 bases identical to TRBD1. The CDR3 runs to 16 residues. Germline V lookup: CDR1 SEHNR, CDR2 FQNEAQ (reference sequence). With 4 bases clipped from V and 7 bases from J, the junction kept 14 bases outside the gene matches. CDR3: CASSSPGRGRLYTQYF. CDR3 coding DNA: TGTGCCAGCAGCTCCCCGGGTAGGGGGCGCCTGTATACGCAGTATTTT.

This sequence joins TRBV5-1 and TRBJ1-4; D is uncertain. The CDR3 length is 16 residues. The ends were cut back, 0 bases at V and 4 bases at J, with 13 bases in the middle. CDR1 and CDR2 (germline): SGHRS, YFSETQ. The CDR3 DNA is TGCGCCAGCAGCTTGGCTTTTCGAGGGAATAATGAAAAACTGTTTTTT. Protein sequence: CASSLAFRGNNEKLFF.

V is TRBV10-2 and J is TRBJ2-7, with 7 bases fitting TRBD2. J lost 2 bases, V lost 8 bases, and 6 bases had no gene match. The CDR3 is made up of 13 amino acids. The V gene's germline CDR1 is WSHSY and CDR2 SAAADI. The CDR3 DNA reads as TGCGCCAGCGGGAGGGGCGTTACCTACGAGCAGTACTTC. This sequence encodes CASGRGVTYEQYF.

V gene TRBV29-1 combines with J gene TRBJ2-5, with 10 bases matching TRBD2. The CDR3 extends over 12 amino acids. Germline CDR1 SQVTM, CDR2 ANQGSEA. With V trimmed by 5 bases and J by 5 bases, 2 bases remained unmatched. The CDR3 loop is CSVPGLAETQYF. The CDR3 nucleotides are TGCAGCGTTCCGGGACTAGCGGAGACCCAGTACTTC.

The J gene is TRBJ2-7, the V gene TRBV14, with D possibly being TRBD1 (5 bases). Between the trimmed V and J ends, which lost 4 bases and 6 bases, there was a span of 10 bases. CDR1 and CDR2 from the germline V gene are SGHDN and FVKESK. The CDR3 contains 12 residues. CDR3 in amino acids: CASSPQGFEQYF. DNA of the CDR3: TGTGCCAGCAGCCCTCAGGGCTTCGAGCAGTACTTC.

This clone was picked up one time. The chain employs TRBV2 and TRBJ1-5; TRBD1 agrees at 9 bases. The germline V gene encodes CDR1 SNHLY and CDR2 FYNNEI. V trimming: 4 bases; J trimming: 0 bases; junction bases outside the gene matches: 19. The CDR3 has 21 amino acids. The CDR3 bases are TGTGCCAGCAGTGCCGAAACGGCTCGGGACAGGGAAGATTATAGCAATCAGCCCCAGCATTTT. Amino acid sequence: CASSAETARDREDYSNQPQHF. The complete variable domain, with remaining parts taken from reference TRBV2 and TRBJ1-5, reads EPEVTQTPSHQVTQMGQEVILRCVPISNHLYFYWYRQILGQKVEFLVSFYNNEISEKSEIFDDQFSVERPDGSNFTLKIRSTKLEDSAMYFCASSAETARDREDYSNQPQHFGDGTRLSIL.

CDR3 nucleotide sequence: TGTGCCAGCAGTCCCCGGACCGGGTGGGTGCAGCAGTACTTC. Amino acid sequence: CASSPRTGWVQQYF. The genes are TRBV27 and TRBJ2-7; no definite D call. Germline-derived CDR1 and CDR2 are MNHEY and SMNVEV (reference sequence). Trimming stripped 5 bases from V and 8 bases from J, with 19 bases between. CDR3 size: 14 residues.

This rearrangement joins TRBV5-1 to TRBJ2-7, with D uncertain. Germline lookup yields CDR1 SGHRS and CDR2 YFSETQ. The CDR3 sequence is 15 residues long. V gave up 0 bases and J gave up 0 bases, with 10 bases separating them. Written as DNA, the CDR3 is TGCGCCAGCAGCTTGGCCCCAGGATTCTCCTACGAGCAGTACTTC. This encodes CASSLAPGFSYEQYF.